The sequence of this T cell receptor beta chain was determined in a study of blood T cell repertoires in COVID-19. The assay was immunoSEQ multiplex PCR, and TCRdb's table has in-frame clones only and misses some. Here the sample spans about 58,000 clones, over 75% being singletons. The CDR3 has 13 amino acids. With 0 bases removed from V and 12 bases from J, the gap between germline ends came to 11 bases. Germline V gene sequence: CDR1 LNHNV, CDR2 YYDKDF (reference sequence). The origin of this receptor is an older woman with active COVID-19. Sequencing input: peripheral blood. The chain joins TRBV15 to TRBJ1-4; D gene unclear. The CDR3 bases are TGTGCCACCAGCAGAGATCGGATCGGGGAACTGTTTTTT. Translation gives CATSRDRIGELFF.